These 28 T cell receptor beta chains were sequenced from one sample in a study of cytomegalovirus exposure and HLA in healthy donors. The study ran its PCR with 60 Vbeta and 13 Jbeta primers. Produced via immunoSEQ multiplex PCR; TCRdb's table is partial and in-frame only. The repertoire consists of some 34,000 clones, with less than 75% occurring once and the leading ten covering around 9.1%. Sequencing was performed on PBMCs. Receptor source: a man aged 35 to 55 in good health and CMV-seropositive.

This clone was detected a few times. The rearrangement uses TRBV4-2 and TRBJ2-1, with TRBD1 identical over 7 bases. Germline V lookup: CDR1 LGHNA, CDR2 YNFKEQ. The CDR3 runs 15 residues. The junction had 8 bases not matched to a gene; V was cut back by 4 bases and J by 5 bases. DNA of the CDR3: TGTGCCAGCAGCCCTGAGGGGGCTAGCAACAATGAGCAGTTCTTC. Residues: CASSPEGASNNEQFF.

The gene calls are TRBV5-6 and TRBJ2-3; TRBD2 aligns across 13 bases. Trimming cost V 4 bases and J 6 bases; bases outside gene matches: 8. CDR1 SGHDT and CDR2 YYEEEE come from the germline V gene. The CDR3 has 16 amino acids. CDR3 residues: CASSPTSGGKGDTQYF. The CDR3 nucleotides read TGTGCCAGCAGCCCGACTAGCGGGGGGAAAGGGGATACGCAGTATTTT. Full variable domain (remainder filled in from reference TRBV5-6 and TRBJ2-3): DAGVTQSPTHLIKTRGQQVTLRCSPKSGHDTVSWYQQALGQGPQFIFQYYEEEERQRGNFPDRFSGHQFPNYSSELNVNALLLGDSALYLCASSPTSGGKGDTQYFGPGTRLTVL.

V gene TRBV27 combines with J gene TRBJ2-7; tentative D call: TRBD2 (6 bases). The CDR3 has 15 residues. V lost 3 bases and J lost 6, with 18 bases in between. Germline values: CDR1 MNHEY, CDR2 SMNVEV (reference sequence). CDR3 nucleotide sequence: TGTGCCAGCAGTTTGACTTATTATGGAGGGGTCGAGCAGTACTTC. This codes for CASSLTYYGGVEQYF.

The chain links TRBV6-5 to TRBJ2-7; a weak D match, TRBD1 (5 bases). V was pared by 4 bases and J by 6 bases, with 22 bases between. This CDR3 is 16 amino acids long. From germline, CDR1 is MNHEY and CDR2 SVGAGI. The CDR3 reads CASSSQDPRPSSEQYF. The CDR3 DNA reads TGTGCCAGCAGTTCACAGGATCCAAGGCCCTCGTCCGAGCAGTACTTC.

This chain joins TRBV5-1 and TRBJ2-1; 11 bases line up with TRBD2. The CDR3 contains 15 residues. V lost 3 bases and J lost 4; bases outside the gene matches: 3. The V gene's germline CDR1 is SGHRS and CDR2 YFSETQ. The CDR3 is CASSSLAGGYNEQFF. The CDR3 nucleotides read TGCGCCAGCAGCTCGTTAGCGGGGGGGTACAATGAGCAGTTCTTC.

The chain recombines TRBV4-1 with TRBJ1-6, with 11 positions matching TRBD1. The V and J ends lost 4 bases and 10 bases, in that order; junction bases with no gene match: 6. The germline CDR1 and CDR2 sequences are MGHRA and YSYEKL. The CDR3 has 15 amino acids. The CDR3 nucleotides read TGCGCCAGCAGCCTTGGACAGGGGGCTTGGTCACCCCTCCACTTT. Translated: CASSLGQGAWSPLHF.

The chain has TRBV29-1 and TRBJ1-1, with 11 nucleotides matching TRBD1. Germline assignment: CDR1 SQVTM and CDR2 ANQGSEA. Losses at the gene ends were 8 bases for V and 7 bases for J; bases not matched to a gene: 6. The CDR3 loop spans 12 amino acids. The DNA for the CDR3 is TGCAGCTACTGGACAGGGGGCGATGAAGCTTTCTTT. It specifies CSYWTGGDEAFF. Complete variable domain (other parts from reference TRBV29-1 and TRBJ1-1): SAVISQKPSRDICQRGTSLTIQCQVDSQVTMMFWYRQQPGQSLTLIATANQGSEATYESGFVIDKFPISRPNLTFSTLTVSNMSPEDSSIYLCSYWTGGDEAFFGQGTRLTVV.

The chain recombines TRBV11-3 with TRBJ2-5; possibly TRBD2 for D (5 bases). CDR1 and CDR2 from the germline V gene are SGHNT and YENEEA. V lost 3 bases, J lost 0 bases, and 8 bases lay in between. This CDR3 is 14 amino acids long. CDR3 amino acids: CASSFQRYQETQYF. The CDR3 DNA reads as TGTGCCAGCAGCTTTCAGCGGTACCAAGAGACCCAGTACTTC. Supplemented by reference TRBV11-3 and TRBJ2-5, the full variable domain reads EAGVVQSPRYKIIEKKQPVAFWCNPISGHNTLYWYLQNLGQGPELLIRYENEEAVDDSQLPKDRFSAERLKGVDSTLKIQPAELGDSAVYLCASSFQRYQETQYFGPGTRLLVL.

The chain uses TRBV2 and TRBJ1-5; D gene uncertain. Per the germline V gene, CDR1 is SNHLY and CDR2 is FYNNEI. The length of the CDR3 is 14 residues. V lost 3 bases and J 1 base, leaving 7 bases between the germline ends. In DNA, the CDR3 is TGTGCCAGCAGTGATCGGGAGAGCAATCAGCCCCAGCATTTT. Translation: CASSDRESNQPQHF.

This rearrangement joins TRBV5-1 to TRBJ2-3, with TRBD1 identical over 7 bases. The CDR3 has 16 amino acids. After removal of 2 bases from V and 1 base from J, the junction contained 7 bases not matched to a gene. CDR1 and CDR2 from the germline V gene are SGHRS and YFSETQ. The CDR3 DNA follows: TGCGCCAGCAGCTTCGACAGGGCGGTGGGCACAGATACGCAGTATTTT. It codes for CASSFDRAVGTDTQYF. Supplemented by reference TRBV5-1 and TRBJ2-3, the full variable domain reads KAGVTQTPRYLIKTRGQQVTLSCSPISGHRSVSWYQQTPGQGLQFLFEYFSETQRNKGNFPGRFSGRQFSNSRSEMNVSTLELGDSALYLCASSFDRAVGTDTQYFGPGTRLTVL.

This sequence joins TRBV19 and TRBJ2-7; 10 bases line up with TRBD2. Per the germline V gene, CDR1 is LNHDA and CDR2 is SQIVND (reference sequence). Unmatched junction bases numbered 4, after V lost 4 bases and J lost 4 bases. The CDR3 is 14 amino acids. The CDR3 DNA reads as TGTGCCAGTAGTAAAACTAGCGGGGCGTACGAGCAGTACTTC. As protein: CASSKTSGAYEQYF.

The table lists this clone with a few counts. The rearrangement uses TRBV5-1 and TRBJ1-6, with a possible D match to TRBD1 (6 bases). The CDR3 has 16 amino acids. CDR1 and CDR2 from the germline V gene are SGHRS and YFSETQ. V was trimmed by 0 bases and J by 4 bases, leaving 11 bases between them. CDR3 in DNA: TGCGCCAGCAGCTTGGGGGGACAACTGTATAATTCACCCCTCCACTTT. Its translation: CASSLGGQLYNSPLHF.

With respect to this clone: A read error may produce the germline difference seen at one junction end. The CDR3 nucleotides read TGTGCCAGCAGCGAAGCTCCACCAAGGGGAGGGAGTCGCAATCAGCCCCAGCATTTT. This gives the protein CASSEAPPRGGSRNQPQHF. V and J are TRBV2 and TRBJ1-5, with D possibly matching TRBD1 (5 bases). This CDR3 is built from 19 residues. The germline V gene encodes CDR1 SNHLY and CDR2 FYNNEI.

The chain uses TRBV6-1 and TRBJ2-7; 11 bases fit TRBD1. The junction had 7 bases not matched to a gene; V was cut back by 4 bases and J by 2 bases. Germline-derived CDR1 and CDR2 are MNHNS and SASEGT. The CDR3 is made up of 16 amino acids. Here the CDR3 DNA reads TGTGCCAGCAGTGGGCCCGGACAGGGGGCCACCTACGAGCAGTACTTC. Residues: CASSGPGQGATYEQYF.

The CDR3, as DNA: TGTGCCAGCAGTTACGCCGAGGAGAATTCACCCCTCCACTTT. Translated, it gives CASSYAEENSPLHF. The chain carries TRBV6-6 and TRBJ1-6; D is unclear. Germline lookup yields CDR1 MNHNY and CDR2 SVGAGI (reference sequence). The CDR3 spans 14 residues. V shed 2 bases and J shed 7 bases, with 9 bases lying between them.

The chain employs TRBV9 and TRBJ2-1; 7 nucleotides align to TRBD2. V gave up 0 bases and J gave up 9 bases; unmatched junction bases: 18. Germline V CDR1 and CDR2: SGDLS, YYNGEE. This CDR3 is built from 18 residues. The CDR3 bases are TGTGCCAGCAGCGTAGTATGGGCGGGAGATCCTATTACAGTTGAGCAGTTCTTC. This gives the protein CASSVVWAGDPITVEQFF.

CDR3 sequence: CASSRQGPSNQPQHF. In DNA form, the CDR3 reads TGTGCCAGCTCACGACAGGGGCCAAGCAATCAGCCCCAGCATTTT. This chain links TRBV18 with TRBJ1-5, with 8 bases matching TRBD1. The CDR3 is 15 amino acids. Germline V gives CDR1 KGHSH, CDR2 LQKENI. Losses at the gene ends were 4 bases for V and 1 base for J; bases not matched to a gene: 3.

This clone was seen a handful of times. CDR3 protein: CSGGTDTQYF. In DNA form, the CDR3 reads TGCAGTGGCGGAACAGATACGCAGTATTTT. The chain is built from TRBV20-1 and TRBJ2-3; D call uncertain. CDR1 and CDR2 (germline): DFQATT, SNEGSKA (reference sequence). The CDR3 has 10 residues. V lost 7 bases and J 3 bases, leaving 5 bases between the germline ends.

This clone was counted between two and nine times. The genes are TRBV11-3 and TRBJ2-5; maybe TRBD2 (6 bases). Germline CDR1 reads SGHNT; CDR2 reads YENEEA. The CDR3 contains 12 residues. Trimming removed 3 bases at V and 5 bases at J, with 7 bases between. CDR3 in amino acids: CASSLRGETQYF. The CDR3 DNA sequence: TGTGCCAGCAGCTTGCGGGGTGAGACCCAGTACTTC.

This clone was seen a handful of times. The genes are TRBV18 and TRBJ1-5, with 9 bases aligning to TRBD1. V gave up 2 bases and J gave up 2 bases; unmatched junction bases: 1. The CDR3 spans 15 residues. Germline assignment: CDR1 KGHSH and CDR2 LQKENI. CDR3 region: CASSPDRGGNQPQHF. The CDR3 DNA reads as TGTGCCAGCTCACCAGACAGGGGGGGCAATCAGCCCCAGCATTTT.

On this clone: One end of the junction does not line up with germline, which may come from a read error. The V call is TRBV11-2, the J call TRBJ2-5, with 7 bases that match TRBD1. This CDR3 has 15 residues. Germline CDR1 and CDR2: SGHAT and FQNNGV. The CDR3 reads CASSPGTVQQEAQYF. In DNA form, the CDR3 reads TGTGCCAGCAGCCCCGGGACAGTACAACAAGAGGCCCAGTACTTC.

The chain employs TRBV7-9 and TRBJ1-6, with D perhaps matching TRBD1 (5 bases). Germline V gene lookup returns CDR1 SEHNR and CDR2 FQNEAQ (reference sequence). This CDR3 has 12 residues. Trimming took 4 bases from V and 10 from J, leaving 8 bases between them. The CDR3 is CASSWGDSPLHF. The CDR3 region has the DNA TGTGCCAGCAGCTGGGGCGACTCACCCCTCCACTTT.

V gene TRBV5-1 combines with J gene TRBJ2-7, with a weak D call TRBD1 (5 bases). Germline CDR1 reads SGHRS; CDR2 reads YFSETQ. The CDR3 runs to 15 residues. V lost 2 bases and J lost 4, with 16 bases in between. The chain's CDR3 is CASSLGVGEKYEQYF. The CDR3 coding sequence is TGCGCCAGCAGCTTAGGTGTAGGGGAAAAATACGAGCAGTACTTC.

The chain is built from TRBV7-8 and TRBJ2-2, with 7 nucleotides matching TRBD2. Germline V gene data show CDR1 as SGHVS and CDR2 as FQNEAQ. This CDR3 has 15 residues. V dropped 7 bases and J dropped 6; count of bases not matched to a gene: 11. The DNA of the CDR3 is TGTGCCAGCACCCCCCGGCGACTAGCATCCGGGGAGCTGTTTTTT. Translated, it gives CASTPRRLASGELFF.

This chain links TRBV11-2 with TRBJ2-7; TRBD2 is a possible D gene (5 bases). This CDR3 spans 14 amino acids. CDR1 is SGHAT and CDR2 is FQNNGV in the germline V gene. Trimming removed 5 bases from V and 6 bases from J, with 17 bases in between. The CDR3 loop is CASSGLLSTSEQYF. For the CDR3, the DNA is TGTGCCAGCAGCGGACTGCTATCTACGAGCGAGCAGTACTTC.

This chain joins TRBV29-1 and TRBJ1-2; 8 bases are shared with TRBD1. The V gene's germline CDR1 is SQVTM and CDR2 ANQGSEA. Unmatched junction bases numbered 11, after V lost 4 bases and J lost 4 bases. This CDR3 spans 15 amino acids. The CDR3 spells CSVGTVLTGGYGYTF. In DNA form, the CDR3 reads TGCAGCGTTGGTACCGTCCTCACAGGGGGCTATGGCTACACCTTC.

The rearrangement joins TRBV7-2 to TRBJ2-7, with a weak D call TRBD1 (5 bases). The CDR3 is made up of 13 amino acids. Trimming took off 5 bases at V and 3 bases at J, with 11 bases between the two ends. Germline loops: CDR1 SGHTA, CDR2 FQGNSA. CDR3 sequence: CASSHGQNYEQYF. The CDR3, as DNA: TGTGCCAGCAGCCACGGACAAAACTACGAGCAGTACTTC. The full variable domain, with the rest looked up from reference TRBV7-2 and TRBJ2-7, is GAGVSQSPSNKVTEKGKDVELRCDPISGHTALYWYRQSLGQGLEFLIYFQGNSAPDKSGLPSDRFSAERTGGSVSTLTIQRTQQEDSAVYLCASSHGQNYEQYFGPGTRLTVT.

The genes are TRBV29-1 and TRBJ1-2; D remains unclear. CDR3 length equals 13 residues. Germline V gene sequence: CDR1 SQVTM, CDR2 ANQGSEA. Deletions cut 0 bases from V and 4 bases from J, with 9 bases between. CDR3 DNA sequence: TGCAGCGTTGAAGATCGAGGGTTCTATGGCTACACCTTC. Its translation is CSVEDRGFYGYTF.